The rows below give T cell receptor beta chains drawn from one sample of a study of blood T cells in healthy people across ages. TCRdb reprocessed the 5' RACE reads with MiXCR, giving one entry per CDR3 protein. The sample includes 800,000 or so distinct CDR3 sequences, about half of them seen just once. Material for sequencing was blood. The receptors derive from a man older than 75 in good health. CDR3s include the opening cysteine and the closing phenylalanine or tryptophan. Expanded clones get a size class; other rows say once, few or many, or leave the size out.

>few|TRBV7-6
CASSPVDSGYNEQFF
>.|TRBV6-1
CASVLGQGGYNEQFF
>.|TRBV6-5
CATKVPGRTDTQYF
>.|TRBV25-1
CASSAGQTIYGYTF
>once|TRBV20-1
CSARDGAGGVNYGYTF
>.|TRBV7-3
CASSLFSGTGGAGTQYF
>.|TRBV7-2
CASSQLLAGGTDTQYF
>.|TRBV28
CASRRDTAYKQYF
>few|TRBV7-9
CASSLSARGTPSQYF
>.|TRBV5-1
CASSVDTGGEQYF
>.|TRBV28
CTSSRWGQGDYGYTF
>.|TRBV5-1
CASSLAQAGANVLTF
>few|TRBV20-1
CSASYSGNWTDTQYF
>.|TRBV29-1
CSVERHPSYNEQFF
>few|TRBV28
CASRTSGNSSYNEQFF
>.|TRBV29-1
CSADREGSDTQYF
>.|TRBV12-3/TRBV12-4
CASSVGGKETQYF
>.|TRBV20-1
CSARDLRAGGFQPQHF
>.|TRBV2
CASSDPGASIAGNSPLHF
>.|TRBV18
CASSPLQQAPLTEAFF
>few|TRBV9
CASSSSGRETQYF
>few|TRBV7-8
CASTLAGAPKSDTQYF
>.|TRBV20-1
CSASTSGAYNEQFF
>few|TRBV12-3/TRBV12-4
CASAEGTSYEQYF
>.|TRBV19
CASSIVAGEMADTQYF
>few|TRBV5-1
CASSLGLGPGANVLTF
>few|TRBV20-1
CSLNSGTGVAKSYEQYF
>few|TRBV11-1
CASSFGTGSGYTF
>few|TRBV6-6
CASSYGTETNEKLFF
>.|TRBV10-2
CASSADVSPYEQYF
>.|TRBV7-2
CASSLAPAAETQYF